The subject of this entry is one T cell receptor beta chain. Its target is unknown. These data are taken from a study of beta chain features in type 1 diabetes. Study conclusions and caveats: Patients with type 1 diabetes showed fewer VDJ junction insertions and more deletions.

TCRB transcripts that were expressed got sequenced, as all of the isolated RNA had been reverse transcribed. The table came from immunoSEQ multiplex PCR; TCRdb's copy has only in-frame clones and leaves some out. The sample includes under 400,000 clones, about 15% seen only once; the top ten take around 7%. Trimming left V 4 bases short and J 6 bases short, with 11 bases between. The germline V gene encodes CDR1 GTSNPN and CDR2 SVGIG (reference sequence). The CDR3 consists of 12 residues. The TCR sequence derives from a young man in good health. The chain carries TRBV30 and TRBJ2-3; D might be TRBD2 (6 bases). What was sequenced was central memory CD4+ T cells from blood. CDR3 nucleotides: TGTGCCTGGATCAAGACTAGGGATACGCAGTATTTT. It translates to CAWIKTRDTQYF.